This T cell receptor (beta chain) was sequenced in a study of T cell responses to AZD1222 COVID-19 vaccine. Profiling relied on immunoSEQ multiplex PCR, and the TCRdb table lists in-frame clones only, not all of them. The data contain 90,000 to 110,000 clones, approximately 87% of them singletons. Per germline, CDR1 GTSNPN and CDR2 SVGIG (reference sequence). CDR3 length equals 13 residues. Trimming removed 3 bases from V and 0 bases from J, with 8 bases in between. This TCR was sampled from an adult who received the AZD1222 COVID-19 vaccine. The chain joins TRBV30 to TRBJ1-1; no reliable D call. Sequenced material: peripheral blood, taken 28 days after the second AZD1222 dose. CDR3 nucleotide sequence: TGTGCCTGGAGACAGCTGTTGAACACTGAAGCTTTCTTT. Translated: CAWRQLLNTEAFF.